One T cell receptor (beta chain) is described in this entry. It has no known antigen specificity. No much larger clone is present one base from it, and per-base qualities are unavailable. Patients with a history of autoimmune disease or receiving systemic immunosuppression were excluded from the trial. Peripheral blood for TCR sequencing was collected from all dose cohorts at baseline, on cycle 4 day 1, and on cycle 7 day 1. The samples were taken from a phase I, first-in-human, multicenter, open-label dose-escalation trial of ivuxolimab. Adults with locally advanced or metastatic head and neck squamous cell, hepatocellular, melanoma or renal cell carcinoma were enrolled in the trial. Before TCR sequencing, CD4+ T cells and CD8+ T cells from peripheral blood were sorted into separate populations. This entry is derived from a study of OX40 agonist ivuxolimab in advanced cancers. Context from the whole study: The costimulatory receptor OX40 (CD134) was targeted by ivuxolimab, a fully human IgG2 agonistic monoclonal antibody. Intravenous ivuxolimab was administered to patients every 2 weeks at six dose levels: 0.01, 0.1, 0.3, 1.5, 3 and 10 mg/kg. Of the approximately 54 dose-escalation patients, hepatocellular carcinoma was present in roughly 19, melanoma in around 15, renal cell carcinoma in 9 and head and neck cancer in 9. A male proportion of nearly 85% and a mean age of approximately 62 years, ranging from 23 to 79, were recorded for the dose-escalation cohort. Patients were allowed to have had prior anti-PD-1, anti-PD-L1 or anti-CTLA-4 therapy, and approximately 43% of the dose-escalation patients had previously received checkpoint inhibitors. Partial responses occurred in three dose-escalation patients, of whom one had hepatocellular carcinoma and two had cutaneous melanoma. Peripheral TCRbeta sequencing aimed to test whether ivuxolimab altered TCR sequence diversity and caused clonal T-cell expansion. The paper describes the monotherapy dose-escalation part (N of about 57 patients) of the phase I trial of ivuxolimab.

Genomic DNA was extracted from sorted cells for sequencing of the TCRbeta CDR3 region. The immunoSEQ Assay was used for sequencing of TCRbeta CDR3 regions. This is the immuneACCESS table as TCRdb keeps it, with only in-frame sequences that have V and J called. A part of the clones is gone; compared with another copy, unresolved V genes explain less than half, and the rest is unexplained. The table for this sample lists approximately 32,000 clones; about nine tenths of them were counted only once. Approximately 9.7% of the sample comes from the top ten. Taken from the germline V gene (reference sequence), the CDR1 and CDR2 loops are LNHDA and SQIVND. V is reduced by 7 bases and J by 3 bases, leaving a spacing of 19 bases between them. The CDR3 starts with the cysteine, ends with the phenylalanine, and has 15 residues. Only the CDR3 DNA stays, 45 bases, in frame from base 1. The paper's findings and limits, for the study overall: The antigen specificity of the peripheral T cells that underwent clonal expansion was not determined. At doses of 0.1 to 3.0 mg/kg, clonal expansion of both CD4+ and CD8+ blood T cells was observed from baseline to week 6. In partial responders in the 0.1-3.0 mg/kg groups, normalized peripheral clonal expansion was found to be among the lowest, especially among CD8+ T cells. Low levels of normalized T-cell clonal expansion were also seen in some patients who did not respond. After ivuxolimab, expanded clones were on average more numerous among CD8+ T cells than among CD4+ T cells.

The origin of this receptor is an adult with an advanced solid tumor such as melanoma, head and neck, liver or kidney cancer. The sample here was CD4+ or CD8+ T cells sorted from blood, taken in a trial of the OX40 agonist ivuxolimab. The V and J genes are TRBV19 and TRBJ2-7; TRBD1 might be the D gene, on 6 matching bases. This receptor carries the CDR3 CASKKQGFAVYEQYF. The DNA sequence is as follows: TGTGCCAGTAAGAAGCAGGGGTTCGCGGTCTACGAGCAGTACTTC.